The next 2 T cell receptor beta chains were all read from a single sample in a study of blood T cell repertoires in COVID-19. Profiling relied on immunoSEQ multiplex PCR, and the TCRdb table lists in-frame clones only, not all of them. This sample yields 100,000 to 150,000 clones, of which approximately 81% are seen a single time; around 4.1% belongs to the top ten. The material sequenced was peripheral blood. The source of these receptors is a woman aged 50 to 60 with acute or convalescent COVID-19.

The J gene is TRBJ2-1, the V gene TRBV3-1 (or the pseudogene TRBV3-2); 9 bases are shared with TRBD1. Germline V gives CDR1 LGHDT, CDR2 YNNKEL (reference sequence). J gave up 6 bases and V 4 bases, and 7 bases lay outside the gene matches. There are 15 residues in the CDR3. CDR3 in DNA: TGTGCCAGCAGCCGACACAGGGGGCTTAGCAATGAGCAGTTCTTC. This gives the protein CASSRHRGLSNEQFF.

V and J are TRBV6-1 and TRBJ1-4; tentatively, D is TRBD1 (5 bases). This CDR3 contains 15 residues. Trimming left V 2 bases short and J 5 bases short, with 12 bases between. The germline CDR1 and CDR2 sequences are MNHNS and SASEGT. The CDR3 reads CASSELRQLNEKLFF. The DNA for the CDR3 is TGTGCCAGCAGTGAACTGCGACAGTTAAATGAAAAACTGTTTTTT.